The 2 T cell receptor beta chains given below trace back to one sample, sequenced in a study of OX40 agonist ivuxolimab in advanced cancers. Profiling relied on immunoSEQ multiplex PCR, and the TCRdb table lists in-frame clones only, not all of them. This repertoire shows about 53,000 clones, 84% found once; its top ten account for around 4.3%. Sequences were derived from CD4+ or CD8+ T cells sorted from blood, sampled in a trial of the OX40 agonist ivuxolimab. The receptors were gathered from an adult with an advanced solid tumor such as melanoma, head and neck, liver or kidney cancer.

The chain has TRBV6-1 and TRBJ2-3, with D unresolved. CDR1 is MNHNS, CDR2 SASEGT, per germline. Trimming took off 3 bases at V and 0 bases at J, with 13 bases between the two ends. This CDR3 is 16 amino acids long. As DNA, the CDR3 is TGTGCCAGCAGTGAGGGCAGCAACCTTAGCACAGATACGCAGTATTTT. This gives the protein CASSEGSNLSTDTQYF.

The V gene is TRBV4-2, the J gene TRBJ2-1, with D tentatively TRBD1 or TRBD2 (5 bases each). The CDR3 is 14 residues long. Per the germline V gene, CDR1 is LGHNA and CDR2 is YNFKEQ. Trimming took 0 bases from V and 15 from J, leaving 18 bases between them. Here the CDR3 reads CASSQDLSGLGPFF. CDR3 sequence (DNA): TGTGCCAGCAGCCAAGATCTATCGGGGTTGGGGCCGTTCTTC.